The 4 T cell receptor beta chains below come from one sample, sequenced in a study of PD-1 blockade in classical Hodgkin lymphoma. After autologous stem cell transplantation all patients relapsed, and prior brentuximab vedotin exposure differed between cohorts. Clones were sequenced by immunoSEQ multiplex PCR, and TCRdb holds only the in-frame ones, with some missing. The sample consists of approximately 36,000 clones, approximately 69% of them appearing once. The sequences come from peripheral blood mononuclear cells (PBMCs), collected before the second cycle of nivolumab. The receptor source for this set is a human donor with classical Hodgkin lymphoma.

A remark on this clone: This could be a read error, since a much larger clone is one nucleotide away. V and J are TRBV28 and TRBJ1-5; D gene ambiguous. The CDR3 consists of 15 residues. From germline, CDR1 is MDHEN and CDR2 SYDVKM. Trimming took 7 bases from V and 2 from J, leaving 15 bases between them. The CDR3 is CASNVRGPGNQPQHF. CDR3 in DNA: TGTGCCAGCAATGTCCGCGGTCCCGGCAATCAGCCCCAGCATTTT.

The V and J genes are TRBV10-3 and TRBJ2-7; 9 nucleotides agree with TRBD2. Germline CDR1 is ENHRY and CDR2 is SYGVKD. The V gene end was trimmed by 8 bases and the J gene end by 6 bases; junction bases not matched to a gene: 8. This CDR3 is 13 amino acids long. The CDR3 DNA sequence: TGTGCCATCGGCGGGGCAGCGGGGGGCGAGCAGTACTTC. Encoded protein: CAIGGAAGGEQYF.

The chain combines TRBV6-4 with TRBJ2-2; D unclear. CDR1 and CDR2 from the germline V gene are MRHNA and SNTAGT. The CDR3 is 14 residues long. V lost 3 bases and J 4 bases, leaving 9 bases between the germline ends. The CDR3 region is CASSEQGSTGELFF. DNA for the CDR3: TGTGCCAGCAGTGAACAAGGCAGCACCGGGGAGCTGTTTTTT.

This clone ranks as medium-sized (0.01 to 0.1%). The chain recombines TRBV6-1 with TRBJ1-1; unclear D gene. CDR3 length: 13 amino acids. Germline V gene lookup returns CDR1 MNHNS and CDR2 SASEGT. The germline V and J ends were trimmed by 6 bases and 0 bases, with 8 bases remaining between them. This CDR3 is CASSRGLNTEAFF. CDR3 in DNA: TGTGCCAGCAGCCGAGGCCTGAACACTGAAGCTTTCTTT.